This TCR beta chain was profiled in a study of T cell responses to AZD1222 COVID-19 vaccine. Produced via immunoSEQ multiplex PCR; TCRdb's table is partial and in-frame only. In the table there are 110,000 to 150,000 clones, roughly 93% of which are singletons. Trimming cost V 4 bases and J 2 bases; bases outside gene matches: 4. Germline values: CDR1 SGHRS, CDR2 YFSETQ. The CDR3 extends over 15 amino acids. The chain couples TRBV5-1 to TRBJ2-1, with 9 nucleotides matching TRBD1. This receptor was identified in an adult in good health. Here the sequenced sample was peripheral blood, taken on day 0 of AZD1222 vaccination. For the CDR3, the DNA is TGCGCCAGCAGCCCGGGACAGGGAGCCTACAATGAGCAGTTCTTC. Its protein is CASSPGQGAYNEQFF.